The following is a T cell receptor beta chain sequence with its context. Its antigen remains unidentified. After re-calling the 5' RACE reads, TCRdb lists one entry per CDR3 protein, DNA absent. This sample's table has some 150,000 distinct CDR3 sequences. The CDR3 totals 15 residues. CDR1 is LNHNV, CDR2 YYDKDF, per germline (reference sequence). This entry is derived from a study of monozygotic twins with inflammatory bowel disease. Overall study results and limits: Evidence failed to back one strong IBD-linked signal or clonotype. IBD patients displayed reduced TCRbeta diversity (inverse Simpson) when set against healthy co-twins. IBD patients share fewer clonotypes with other people than healthy twins do, especially with disease activity.

The origin of this receptor is a human donor with ulcerative colitis or Crohn's disease, or a healthy co-twin of an affected twin (not recorded which). The material sequenced was blood. This chain joins TRBV15 and TRBJ1-5. The CDR3 loop is CATSRDLRENQPQHF.